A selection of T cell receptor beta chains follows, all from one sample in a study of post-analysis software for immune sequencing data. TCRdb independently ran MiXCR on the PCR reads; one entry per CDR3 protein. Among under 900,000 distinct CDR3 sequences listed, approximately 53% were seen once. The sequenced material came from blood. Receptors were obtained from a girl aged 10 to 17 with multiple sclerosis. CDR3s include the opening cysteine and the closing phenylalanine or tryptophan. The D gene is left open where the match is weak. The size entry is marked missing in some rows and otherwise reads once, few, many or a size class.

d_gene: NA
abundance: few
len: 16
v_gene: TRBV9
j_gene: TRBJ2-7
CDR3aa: CASSALGGSGSYEQYF
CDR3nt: TGTGCCAGCAGCGCCCTCGGGGGATCGGGCTCCTACGAGCAGTACTTC

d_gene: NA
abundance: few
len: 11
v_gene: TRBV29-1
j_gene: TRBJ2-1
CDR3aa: CSVAERNEQFF
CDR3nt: TGCAGCGTAGCCGAAAGAAATGAGCAGTTCTTC

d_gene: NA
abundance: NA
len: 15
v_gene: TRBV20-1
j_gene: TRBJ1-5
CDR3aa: CSARDSNRGNQPQHF
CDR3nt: TGCAGTGCTAGAGACAGTAATAGGGGCAATCAGCCCCAGCATTTT

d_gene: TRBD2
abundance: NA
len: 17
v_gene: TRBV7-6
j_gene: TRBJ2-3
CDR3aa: CASSFFASGGNTDTQYF
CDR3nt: TGTGCCAGCAGCTTTTTTGCCAGCGGGGGTAACACAGATACGCAGTATTTT

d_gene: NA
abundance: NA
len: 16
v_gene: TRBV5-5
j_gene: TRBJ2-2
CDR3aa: CASRKKGSLNTGELFF
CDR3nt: TGTGCCAGCAGAAAAAAGGGATCTCTTAACACCGGGGAGCTGTTTTTT

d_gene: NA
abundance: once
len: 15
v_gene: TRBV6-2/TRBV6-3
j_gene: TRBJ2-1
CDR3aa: CASSYRGRADNEQFF
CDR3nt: TGTGCCAGCAGTTATAGGGGACGAGCCGACAATGAGCAGTTCTTC

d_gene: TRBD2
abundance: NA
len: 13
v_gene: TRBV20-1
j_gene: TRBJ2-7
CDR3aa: CSAKWTSAYEQYF
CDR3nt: TGCAGTGCTAAGTGGACTAGCGCGTACGAGCAGTACTTC

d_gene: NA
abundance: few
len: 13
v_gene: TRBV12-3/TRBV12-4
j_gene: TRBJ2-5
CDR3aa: CASSVRDHGAQYF
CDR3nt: TGTGCCAGCAGTGTCCGGGATCATGGGGCCCAGTACTTC

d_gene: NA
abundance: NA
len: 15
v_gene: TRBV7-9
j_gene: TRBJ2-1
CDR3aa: CASSSPGRSVNEQFF
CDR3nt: TGTGCCAGCAGCTCGCCGGGACGGAGTGTCAATGAGCAGTTCTTC

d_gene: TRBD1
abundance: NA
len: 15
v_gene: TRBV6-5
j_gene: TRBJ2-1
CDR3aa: CASIPGQGRAGEQFF
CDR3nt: TGTGCCAGCATCCCGGGACAGGGGAGGGCCGGTGAGCAGTTCTTC

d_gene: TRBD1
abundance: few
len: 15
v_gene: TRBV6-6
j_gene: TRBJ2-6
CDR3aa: CASIQGAHGANVLTF
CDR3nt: TGTGCCAGCATACAGGGGGCGCACGGGGCCAACGTCCTGACTTTC

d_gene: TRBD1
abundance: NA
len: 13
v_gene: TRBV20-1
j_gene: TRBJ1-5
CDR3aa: CSAKQGAGQPQHF
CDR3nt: TGCAGTGCTAAACAGGGGGCCGGTCAGCCCCAGCATTTT

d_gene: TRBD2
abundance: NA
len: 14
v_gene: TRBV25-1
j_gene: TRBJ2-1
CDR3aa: CASSEAGGLFEQFF
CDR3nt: TGTGCCAGCAGTGAGGCGGGAGGGCTGTTTGAGCAGTTCTTC

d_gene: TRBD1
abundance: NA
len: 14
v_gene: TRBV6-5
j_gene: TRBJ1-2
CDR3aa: CASSRDRVFSGYTF
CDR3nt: TGTGCCAGCAGCCGGGACAGGGTCTTTTCTGGCTACACCTTC

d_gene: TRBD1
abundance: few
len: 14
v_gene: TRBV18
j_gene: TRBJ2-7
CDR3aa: CASSPVGQTYEQYF
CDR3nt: TGTGCCAGCTCACCAGTGGGACAGACCTACGAGCAGTACTTC

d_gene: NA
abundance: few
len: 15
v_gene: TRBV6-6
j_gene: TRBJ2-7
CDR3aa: CASSYTQGASYEQYF
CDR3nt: TGTGCCAGCAGTTATACACAGGGCGCATCCTACGAGCAGTACTTC

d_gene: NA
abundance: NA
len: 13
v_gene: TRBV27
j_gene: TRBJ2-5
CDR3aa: CASRRTDQETQYF
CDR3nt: TGTGCCAGCAGGCGGACAGACCAAGAGACCCAGTACTTC

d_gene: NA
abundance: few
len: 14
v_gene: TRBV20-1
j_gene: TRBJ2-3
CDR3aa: CSSNRPSGSDTQYF
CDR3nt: TGCAGTTCGAATCGGCCCTCGGGGTCAGATACGCAGTATTTT

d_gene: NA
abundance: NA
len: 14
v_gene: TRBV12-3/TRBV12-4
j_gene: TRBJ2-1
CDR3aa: CTSSRGNPSDEQFF
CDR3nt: TGTACCAGCAGTAGAGGGAATCCTTCCGATGAGCAGTTCTTC

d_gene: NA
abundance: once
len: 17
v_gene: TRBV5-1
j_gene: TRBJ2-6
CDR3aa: CASSTGLGSTGANVLTF
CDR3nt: TGCGCCAGCAGTACGGGACTCGGGTCGACTGGGGCCAACGTCCTGACTTTC

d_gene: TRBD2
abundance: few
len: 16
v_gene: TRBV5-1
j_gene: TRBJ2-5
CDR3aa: CASSAGGTSGKETQYF
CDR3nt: TGCGCCAGCAGCGCCGGGGGGACTAGCGGTAAAGAGACCCAGTACTTC

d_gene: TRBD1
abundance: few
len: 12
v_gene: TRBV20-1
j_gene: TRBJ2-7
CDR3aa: CSARRAGGEQYF
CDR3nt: TGCAGTGCTAGGCGGGCAGGGGGAGAGCAGTACTTC

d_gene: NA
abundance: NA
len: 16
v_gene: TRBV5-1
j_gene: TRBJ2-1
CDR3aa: CASSLVEGVGPDEQFF
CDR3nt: TGCGCCAGTAGCTTGGTAGAGGGAGTAGGTCCGGATGAGCAGTTCTTC

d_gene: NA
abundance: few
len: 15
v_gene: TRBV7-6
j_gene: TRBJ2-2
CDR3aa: CASSPVPENTGELFF
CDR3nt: TGTGCCAGCAGCCCAGTCCCAGAGAACACCGGGGAGCTGTTTTTT

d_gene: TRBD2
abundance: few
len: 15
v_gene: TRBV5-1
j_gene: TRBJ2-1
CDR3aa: CASSLAGGAYNEQFF
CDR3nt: TGTGCCAGCAGCTTAGCCGGGGGGGCCTACAATGAGCAGTTCTTC